This paragraph covers one T cell receptor (beta chain) sequence. This CDR3 region has 15 residues. Germline-derived CDR1 and CDR2 are MNHGY and SVAAGI. V was cut by 4 bases and J by 2 bases, with 15 bases left in between. This entry comes from a study of blood T cells in healthy people across ages. For the study at large: Capture via template switching afforded approximately one barcoded beta molecule per two T cells.

Then a second PCR, running roughly 6 to 11 cycles, was carried out with a sample-barcoded 5' primer and a J-beta primer mix. TCRdb used MiXCR to reprocess the 5' RACE reads, holding one entry per CDR3 protein. Among more than 1.4 million distinct CDR3 sequences listed, approximately 40% were seen once. The sample taken for sequencing was blood. The genes are TRBV6-9 and TRBJ2-7; maybe TRBD1 (8 bases). The receptor comes from a woman under 30 in good health. The CDR3, as DNA: TGTGCCAGCAGTTCCCAACAGGGGGGGGCCTACGAGCAGTACTTC. Amino acid sequence: CASSSQQGGAYEQYF.